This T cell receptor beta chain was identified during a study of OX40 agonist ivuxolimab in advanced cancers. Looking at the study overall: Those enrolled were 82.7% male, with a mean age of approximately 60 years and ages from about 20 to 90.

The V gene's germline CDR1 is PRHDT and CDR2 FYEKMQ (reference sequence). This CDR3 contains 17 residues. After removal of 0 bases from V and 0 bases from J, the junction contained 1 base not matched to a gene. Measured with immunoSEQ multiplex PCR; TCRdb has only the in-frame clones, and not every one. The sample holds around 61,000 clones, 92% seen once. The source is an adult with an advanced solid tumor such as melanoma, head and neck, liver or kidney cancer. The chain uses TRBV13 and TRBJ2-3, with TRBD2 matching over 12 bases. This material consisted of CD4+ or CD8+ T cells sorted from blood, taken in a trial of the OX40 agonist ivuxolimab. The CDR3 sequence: CASSLGTSGGSTDTQYF. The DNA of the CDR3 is TGTGCCAGCAGCTTAGGAACTAGCGGGGGGAGCACAGATACGCAGTATTTT.